There are a few counts of the clone carrying this T cell receptor (delta chain). Its antigen is not known. The protein TCRdb lists belongs to a much larger clone and differs from this DNA's translation at residue 17, which points to a read error; the protein shown is made from the DNA. The data were taken from a study of γδ T cells in repeated Plasmodium falciparum infection. On the study more broadly: Four controlled malaria infections with P. falciparum NF54 spanned around 660 days. Samples were taken at baseline, before some infections, and 21 days after each. Points from the study as a whole: Repeated controlled infections reportedly drove waves of new clonotype selection in Vdelta2-negative, mostly Vdelta1+, gammadelta repertoires.

TRG and TRD sequences were obtained from every sorted gammadelta sample. TCRdb re-called the multiplex PCR reads with CATT. This sample has some 100,000 delta-chain clones, with approximately 1.4% found just once. Flow sorting of PBMC yielded separate Vgamma9/Vdelta2+ and Vdelta2-negative gammadelta T cell populations for bulk repertoire analysis. Germline CDR1 TSWWSYY, CDR2 QGS. Unmatched junction bases numbered 32, after V lost 6 bases and J lost 11 bases. There are 21 residues in the CDR3. This receptor was taken from a pool of human donors (malaria-infected and uninfected, not separated). Sequencing input: gamma-delta T cells from blood. This chain links TRDV1 with TRDJ1; TRDD3 agrees at 11 bases. The CDR3 loop reads CALGIEIPLRRSGGYAARLIF. DNA of the CDR3: TGTGCTCTTGGTATAGAAATCCCACTTCGGCGTAGTGGGGGATACGCAGCAAGGCTCATCTTT.